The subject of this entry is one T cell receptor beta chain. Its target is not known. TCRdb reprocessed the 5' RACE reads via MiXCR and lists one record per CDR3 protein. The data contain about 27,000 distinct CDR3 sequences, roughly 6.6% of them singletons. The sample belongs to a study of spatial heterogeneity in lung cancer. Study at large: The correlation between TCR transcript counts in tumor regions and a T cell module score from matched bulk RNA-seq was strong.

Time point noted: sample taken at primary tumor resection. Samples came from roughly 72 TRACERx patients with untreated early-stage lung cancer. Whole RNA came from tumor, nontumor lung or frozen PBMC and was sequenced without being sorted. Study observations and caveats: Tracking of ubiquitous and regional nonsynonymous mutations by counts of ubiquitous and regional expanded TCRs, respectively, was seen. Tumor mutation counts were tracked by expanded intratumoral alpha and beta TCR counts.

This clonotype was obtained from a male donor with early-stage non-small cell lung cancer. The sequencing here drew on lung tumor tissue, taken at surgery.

The DNA for the CDR3 is TGTGCCGGGAGGAGGGTTAGCGGCCAGGAGCAGTTCTTC. Translating it yields CAGRRVSGQEQFF. This rearrangement joins TRBV2 to TRBJ2-1, with a weak D call TRBD2 (6 bases). V lost 11 bases, J lost 10 bases, and 21 bases lay in between. Germline V lookup: CDR1 SNHLY, CDR2 FYNNEI. CDR3 size: 13 residues.